Described below is a single TCR beta chain sequence and its context. Its antigen remains unknown. The data derive from a study of post-analysis software for immune sequencing data. Study details: The cohort encompassed relapsing-remitting, secondary progressive and progressive-relapsing multiple sclerosis disease courses. Whole-study findings and limits: Versus controls, multiple sclerosis patients showed significantly lower diversity (normalized Chao1). F-measure co-clustering was strong for batch-matched samples.

TCR beta cDNA libraries had unique molecular identifiers. Out of roughly 0.85 to 11 million T cells, 480,000 or so cDNA molecules were generated. TCRdb fed the PCR reads into MiXCR, producing one record per CDR3 protein. The sample holds approximately 570,000 distinct CDR3 sequences, around 47% seen once. The sequence was collected from a girl aged 5-17 years with multiple sclerosis. The specimen was blood.

The CDR3 DNA is TGTGCCAGCAGTTACTCGACCTCTGCCGGGACAGGGAAATACGAGCAGTACTTC. It codes for CASSYSTSAGTGKYEQYF. The chain recombines TRBV6-2 or TRBV6-3 with TRBJ2-7; 9 bases map to TRBD1. The CDR3 loop spans 18 amino acids. Trimming took 0 bases from V and 4 from J; bases not matched to a gene: 13. CDR1 and CDR2 (germline): MNHEY, SVGEGT.